The 24 T cell receptor beta chains presented below share a single source sample, sequenced in a study of cytomegalovirus exposure and HLA in healthy donors. A multiplex PCR was run with 60 Vbeta primers and 13 Jbeta primers. Sequencing used immunoSEQ multiplex PCR; TCRdb keeps in-frame clones, though not all of them. The sample records approximately 81,000 clones, approximately 81% being singletons. Material: PBMCs. The receptors derive from a woman between 50 and 59 years old in good health and CMV-seropositive.

The chain carries TRBV29-1 and TRBJ2-7; 12 bases are a match to TRBD2. The germline V gene has CDR1 SQVTM and CDR2 ANQGSEA. CDR3 length: 15 residues. Trimming took 3 bases from V and 6 from J; bases not matched to a gene: 9. The CDR3, as DNA: TGCAGCGTTGATATAGGGCTAGCGGGAGGGGGCGAGCAGTACTTC. The encoded protein is CSVDIGLAGGGEQYF.

The rearrangement joins TRBV6-6 to TRBJ2-7, with 7 bases lining up with TRBD1. The CDR3 spans 15 residues. Germline CDR1 MNHNY, CDR2 SVGAGI (reference sequence). J gave up 4 bases and V 2 bases, and 8 bases lay outside the gene matches. CDR3 nucleotides: TGTGCCAGCAGTTACGAACCGGGACAGAATTACGAGCAGTACTTC. It is translated as CASSYEPGQNYEQYF.

In nucleotides, the CDR3 is TGTGCCAGCTCACCACTTGGCGGGAGGCCGAACACCGGGGAGCTGTTTTTT. Protein: CASSPLGGRPNTGELFF. The V call is TRBV18, the J call TRBJ2-2, with TRBD2 matching over 8 bases. J lost 0 bases, V lost 1 base, and 4 bases had no gene match. Germline CDR1 and CDR2: KGHSH and LQKENI. The CDR3 is 17 amino acids.

This chain uses TRBV7-2 with TRBJ2-7; 8 bases are a match to TRBD2. V shed 5 bases, J shed 4 bases, and the junction held 7 bases outside the gene matches. This CDR3 has 14 residues. CDR1 and CDR2 (germline): SGHTA, FQGNSA. Here the CDR3 reads CASSPTGGAYEQYF. In DNA, the CDR3 is TGTGCCAGCAGCCCCACCGGGGGGGCTTACGAGCAGTACTTC.

This clone came up a few times. The rearrangement uses TRBV6-5 and TRBJ2-5; TRBD2 matches at 11 bases. CDR1 is MNHEY and CDR2 is SVGAGI in the germline V gene. Unmatched junction bases numbered 4, after V lost 2 bases and J lost 5 bases. CDR3 length: 15 residues. The CDR3: CASSYPLAGVETQYF. Written as DNA, the CDR3 is TGTGCCAGCAGTTACCCACTAGCGGGAGTTGAGACCCAGTACTTC.

This clone showed up just a few times. The V call is TRBV6-4, the J call TRBJ2-2, with 10 positions matching TRBD2. The germline gives CDR1 MRHNA, CDR2 SNTAGT. The CDR3 is 14 residues long. J gave up 3 bases and V 7 bases, and 2 bases lay outside the gene matches. CDR3 DNA: TGTGCCAGCAAGCGGGAGGGGGACACCGGGGAGCTGTTTTTT. Translation: CASKREGDTGELFF.

The chain joins TRBV9 to TRBJ1-1; tentative D call: TRBD1 (5 bases). CDR1 is SGDLS, CDR2 YYNGEE, per germline. The V and J ends lost 3 bases and 7 bases respectively, with 13 bases between them. CDR3 size: 13 residues. The CDR3 loop is CASSADRTVEAFF. For the CDR3, the DNA is TGTGCCAGCAGCGCAGACAGAACCGTTGAAGCTTTCTTT. The entire variable domain, with the rest obtained from reference TRBV9 and TRBJ1-1, is as follows: DSGVTQTPKHLITATGQRVTLRCSPRSGDLSVYWYQQSLDQGLQFLIQYYNGEERAKGNILERFSAQQFPDLHSELNLSSLELGDSALYFCASSADRTVEAFFGQGTRLTVV.

This rearrangement joins TRBV29-1 to TRBJ2-5, with 7 nucleotides matching TRBD2. J lost 5 bases, V lost 6 bases, and 6 bases had no gene match. From germline, CDR1 is SQVTM and CDR2 ANQGSEA. CDR3 length: 12 residues. The CDR3 loop is CSVRGVGETQYF. In nucleotides, the CDR3 is TGCAGCGTCCGGGGGGTTGGGGAGACCCAGTACTTC.

This rearrangement joins TRBV29-1 to TRBJ2-2; 10 positions match TRBD1. The CDR3 is 13 amino acids. Germline CDR1 is SQVTM and CDR2 is ANQGSEA. The V segment lost 6 bases and the J segment 3 bases; nucleotides outside the gene matches: 1. The CDR3 region has the DNA TGCAGCGTAGGGACAGGGGACACCGGGGAGCTGTTTTTT. Its protein is CSVGTGDTGELFF.

The chain links TRBV5-6 to TRBJ2-2, with TRBD1 as a possible D gene (5 bases). Trimming left V 4 bases short and J 4 bases short, with 14 bases between. Germline V gives CDR1 SGHDT, CDR2 YYEEEE. The CDR3 loop spans 15 amino acids. The CDR3, as DNA: TGTGCCAGCAGCCCGGCCAGGGCCGGCACCGGGGAGCTGTTTTTT. Residues: CASSPARAGTGELFF.

For the CDR3, the DNA is TGTGCCAGCAGTTTATCTGTTCAGGGGAGAGGCAATCAGCCCCAGCATTTT. It encodes CASSLSVQGRGNQPQHF. V gene TRBV27 combines with J gene TRBJ1-5, with D possibly matching TRBD1 (6 bases). CDR1 and CDR2 from the germline V gene are MNHEY and SMNVEV (reference sequence). There are 17 residues in the CDR3. Between the trimmed V and J ends, which lost 0 bases and 2 bases, there was a span of 14 bases.

About this clone itself: This sample also contains other DNA sequences that code for the same CDR3. This chain connects TRBV14 to TRBJ2-7; D unresolved. Germline CDR1 and CDR2: SGHDN and FVKESK. With 1 base removed from V and 0 bases from J, the gap between germline ends came to 4 bases. The CDR3 spans 13 residues. Here the CDR3 DNA reads TGTGCCAGCAGCCAAGGTAACTCCTACGAGCAGTACTTC. It yields the protein CASSQGNSYEQYF.

J is TRBJ2-1 and V is TRBV9; 7 bases are shared with TRBD2. Trimming removed 0 bases from V and 9 bases from J; junction bases left unmatched: 9. The CDR3 consists of 15 residues. Germline values: CDR1 SGDLS, CDR2 YYNGEE. The DNA of the CDR3 is TGTGCCAGCAGCGTAGGCGATACTAGCGTAACTGAGCAGTTCTTC. Amino acids: CASSVGDTSVTEQFF.

The V and J genes are TRBV25-1 and TRBJ1-2, with D possibly TRBD1 on 5 matching bases. V was trimmed by 6 bases and J by 7 bases, leaving 12 bases between them. From germline, CDR1 is MGHDK and CDR2 SYGVNS. The CDR3 loop spans 12 amino acids. CDR3 amino acids: CASSLQGFGYTF. CDR3 coding DNA: TGTGCCAGCAGCTTGCAGGGCTTTGGCTACACCTTC.

CDR3 DNA sequence: TGTGCCAGCAGCCTGGGGGGGTATGGCTACACCTTC. As protein: CASSLGGYGYTF. The rearrangement links TRBV7-9 to TRBJ1-2; TRBD1 is a possible D gene (5 bases). The CDR3 runs 12 residues. The germline V and J ends were trimmed by 5 bases and 5 bases, with 9 bases remaining between them. Germline CDR1 and CDR2: SEHNR and FQNEAQ (reference sequence).

This chain joins TRBV2 and TRBJ2-1; tentatively, D is TRBD2 (5 bases). Germline V CDR1 and CDR2: SNHLY, FYNNEI. This CDR3 comprises 14 residues. With 0 bases removed from V and 12 bases from J, the gap between germline ends came to 15 bases. The DNA of the CDR3 is TGTGCCAGCAGTGAAGCAATAGAGGGCTCCGGGCAGTTCTTC. It encodes CASSEAIEGSGQFF.

The CDR3: CASLRTGGNTGELFF. The CDR3, as DNA: TGTGCCAGCTTACGGACAGGGGGGAACACCGGGGAGCTGTTTTTT. The rearrangement links TRBV6-5 to TRBJ2-2, with 10 bases that match TRBD1. Germline V lookup: CDR1 MNHEY, CDR2 SVGAGI. CDR3 length equals 15 residues. The V segment lost 8 bases and the J segment 1 base; nucleotides outside the gene matches: 4.

The chain uses TRBV6-1 and TRBJ2-1; 8 bases are shared with TRBD1. The CDR3 is 13 residues long. Losses at the gene ends were 10 bases for V and 5 bases for J; bases not matched to a gene: 7. Per the germline V gene, CDR1 is MNHNS and CDR2 is SASEGT. The CDR3 nucleotides read TGTGCCACCTCGGGACAGGTCAACAATGAGCAGTTCTTC. Translation gives CATSGQVNNEQFF.

J is TRBJ2-7 and V is TRBV19; TRBD2 aligns across 7 bases. CDR1 is LNHDA, CDR2 SQIVND, per germline (reference sequence). CDR3 size: 14 residues. Losses at the gene ends were 3 bases for V and 3 bases for J; bases not matched to a gene: 5. The CDR3: CASSIGLVNYEQYF. For the CDR3, the DNA is TGTGCCAGTAGTATCGGACTAGTCAACTACGAGCAGTACTTC.

The chain employs TRBV5-4 and TRBJ1-4, with 9 bases matching TRBD1. The CDR3 contains 13 residues. The V segment lost 9 bases and the J segment 7 bases; nucleotides outside the gene matches: 7. Per germline, CDR1 SGHNT and CDR2 YYREEE (reference sequence). The CDR3 spells CATKDRGGEKLFF. The CDR3 region has the DNA TGTGCCACTAAAGACAGGGGGGGTGAAAAACTGTTTTTT.

This clone was seen a few times. V and J are TRBV13 and TRBJ2-7; 8 nucleotides align to TRBD1. Germline lookup yields CDR1 PRHDT and CDR2 FYEKMQ (reference sequence). This CDR3 has 14 amino acids. Losses at the gene ends were 5 bases for V and 6 bases for J; bases not matched to a gene: 9. The CDR3 spells CASSPRDRTSEQYF. The CDR3 DNA follows: TGTGCCAGCAGCCCCCGGGACAGGACTTCCGAGCAGTACTTC.

This clone was observed once. The chain joins TRBV29-1 to TRBJ2-5; D may be TRBD2 (6 bases). The DNA end is more similar to TRBJ2-7, so the J call may be wrong. The CDR3 is made up of 12 amino acids. Germline V CDR1 and CDR2: SQVTM, ANQGSEA. Here the CDR3 DNA reads TGCAGCGTTGATCTCGGGGGTGGCGAGCAGTACTTC. Translation: CSVDLGGGEQYF.

The CDR3 nucleotides are TGTGCCTGGAGTGTAAAGGGGAGGGATGAAAAACTGTTTTTT. Its protein product is CAWSVKGRDEKLFF. The rearrangement uses TRBV30 and TRBJ1-4, with a possible D match to TRBD1 (5 bases). CDR1 and CDR2 (germline): GTSNPN, SVGIG (reference sequence). Deletions cut 0 bases from V and 6 bases from J, with 11 bases between. This CDR3 comprises 14 residues.

The rearrangement links TRBV2 to TRBJ1-2, with D possibly matching TRBD1 (5 bases). The CDR3 has 13 amino acids. The germline V gene has CDR1 SNHLY and CDR2 FYNNEI. Trimming shortened V by 10 bases and J by 0 bases, and 12 bases separated the two germline ends. CDR3 coding DNA: TGTGCCAACCCGACAGAGTCTAACTATGGCTACACCTTC. Translated, it gives CANPTESNYGYTF. The full variable domain, completed using reference TRBV2 and TRBJ1-2, is EPEVTQTPSHQVTQMGQEVILRCVPISNHLYFYWYRQILGQKVEFLVSFYNNEISEKSEIFDDQFSVERPDGSNFTLKIRSTKLEDSAMYFCANPTESNYGYTFGSGTRLTVV.